Included here is one T cell receptor (beta chain) sequence, with context. What it binds is unknown. These data belong to a study of shared clonotypes between healthy human individuals. In the study overall: Three plates were used per donor for CD4 naive, three for CD4 memory, two for CD8 naive and one for CD8 memory. General study findings and limits: As a rule, naive subsets had a larger estimated richness than memory subsets. Clonotypes not shared had lower generation probabilities than those common to all four donors.

The method was immunoSEQ multiplex PCR; TCRdb's version includes in-frame clones alone and lacks a portion of them. The sample yields 2 million to 2.5 million clones, 85% to 95% seen once. V was trimmed by 7 bases and J by 9 bases, leaving 13 bases between them. Germline V gives CDR1 MDHEN, CDR2 SYDVKM. The CDR3 runs to 12 residues. Naive CD8 cells, CD45RO-negative and positively selected for CCR7, excluded terminally differentiated effector memory CD45RA+ cells. None of the donors, who were healthy HIV-negative adults, had recently had acute infections or vaccinations. The gene calls are TRBV28 and TRBJ2-1; D perhaps matches TRBD2 (7 bases). The sequenced sample was naive CD8+ T cells from PBMCs. The sequence derives from a man younger than 35 in good health. Some clones in this sample may be carry-over from other donors' samples. CDR3 amino acids: CASTPRGGEQFF. The DNA of the CDR3 is TGTGCCAGCACCCCAAGGGGGGGTGAGCAGTTCTTC.